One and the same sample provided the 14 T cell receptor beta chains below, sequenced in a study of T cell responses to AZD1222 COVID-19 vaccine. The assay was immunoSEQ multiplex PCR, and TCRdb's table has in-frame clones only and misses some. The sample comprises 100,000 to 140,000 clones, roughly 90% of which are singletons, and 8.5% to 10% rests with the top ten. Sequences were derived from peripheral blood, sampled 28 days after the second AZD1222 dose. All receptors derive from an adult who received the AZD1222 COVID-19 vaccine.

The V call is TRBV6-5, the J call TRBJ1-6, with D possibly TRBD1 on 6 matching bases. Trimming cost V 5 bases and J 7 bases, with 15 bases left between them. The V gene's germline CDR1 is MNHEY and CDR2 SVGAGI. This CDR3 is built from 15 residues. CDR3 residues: CASSTNLRGNSPLHF. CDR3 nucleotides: TGTGCCAGCAGTACTAACCTCAGGGGAAATTCACCCCTCCACTTT.

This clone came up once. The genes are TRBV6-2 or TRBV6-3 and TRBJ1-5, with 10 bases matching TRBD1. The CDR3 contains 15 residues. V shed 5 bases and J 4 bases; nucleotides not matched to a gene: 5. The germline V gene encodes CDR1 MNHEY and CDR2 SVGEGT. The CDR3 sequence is CASSKGQGGNQPQHF. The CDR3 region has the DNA TGTGCCAGCAGTAAAGGACAGGGGGGAAATCAGCCCCAGCATTTT.

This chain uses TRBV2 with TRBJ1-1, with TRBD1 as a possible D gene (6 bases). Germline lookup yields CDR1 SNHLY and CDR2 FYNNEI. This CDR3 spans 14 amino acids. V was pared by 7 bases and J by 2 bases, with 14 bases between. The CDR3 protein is CASTPWGANTEAFF. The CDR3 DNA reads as TGTGCCAGCACCCCCTGGGGGGCTAACACTGAAGCTTTCTTT.

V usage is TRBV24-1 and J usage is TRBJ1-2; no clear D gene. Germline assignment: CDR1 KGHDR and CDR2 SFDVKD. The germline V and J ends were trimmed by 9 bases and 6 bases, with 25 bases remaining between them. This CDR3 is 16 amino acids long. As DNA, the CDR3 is TGTGCCACCCTTTGCCGGGCAGAGCTTGATACGGATGGCTACACCTTC. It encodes CATLCRAELDTDGYTF.

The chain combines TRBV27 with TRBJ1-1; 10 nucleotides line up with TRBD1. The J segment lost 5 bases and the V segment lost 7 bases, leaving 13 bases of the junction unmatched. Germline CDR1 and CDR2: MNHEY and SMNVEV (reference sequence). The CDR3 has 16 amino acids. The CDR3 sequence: CASIPIGDRGSTEAFF. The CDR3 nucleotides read TGTGCCAGCATCCCCATAGGGGACAGGGGTTCGACTGAAGCTTTCTTT.

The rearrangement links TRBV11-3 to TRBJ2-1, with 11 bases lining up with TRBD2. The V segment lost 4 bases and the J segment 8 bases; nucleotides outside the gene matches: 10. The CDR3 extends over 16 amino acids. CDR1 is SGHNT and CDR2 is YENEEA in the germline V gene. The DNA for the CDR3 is TGTGCCAGCAGCTCGGGGACTAGCGGAGCCTTGGATGAGCAGTTCTTC. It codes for CASSSGTSGALDEQFF.

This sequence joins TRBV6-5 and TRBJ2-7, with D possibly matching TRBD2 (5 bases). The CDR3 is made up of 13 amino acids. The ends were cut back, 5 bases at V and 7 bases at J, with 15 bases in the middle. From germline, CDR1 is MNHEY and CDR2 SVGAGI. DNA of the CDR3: TGTGCCAGCAGTATCCACCGGACTGGGGAGCAGTACTTC. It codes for CASSIHRTGEQYF.

The CDR3 reads CASSPDRVDHSNQPQHF. The CDR3 region has the DNA TGTGCCAGCAGCCCGGACAGGGTCGATCATAGCAATCAGCCCCAGCATTTT. The chain recombines TRBV7-4 with TRBJ1-5; 8 bases are shared with TRBD1. J was trimmed by 0 bases and V by 5 bases; bases with no gene match: 9. This CDR3 is 17 amino acids long. Germline lookup yields CDR1 SGHVT and CDR2 SQSDAQ.

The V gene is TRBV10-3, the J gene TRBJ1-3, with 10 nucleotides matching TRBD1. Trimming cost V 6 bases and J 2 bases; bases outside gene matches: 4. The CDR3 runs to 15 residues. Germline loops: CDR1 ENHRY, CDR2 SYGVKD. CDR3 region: CAIRTGTGAGNTIYF. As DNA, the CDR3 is TGTGCCATCAGAACCGGGACAGGGGCTGGAAACACCATATATTTT.

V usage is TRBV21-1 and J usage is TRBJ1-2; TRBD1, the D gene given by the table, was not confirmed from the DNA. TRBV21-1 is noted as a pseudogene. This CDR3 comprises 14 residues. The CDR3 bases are TGTGCCAGCACCCCTACAGGGGATTACTATGGCTACACCTTC. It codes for CASTPTGDYYGYTF.

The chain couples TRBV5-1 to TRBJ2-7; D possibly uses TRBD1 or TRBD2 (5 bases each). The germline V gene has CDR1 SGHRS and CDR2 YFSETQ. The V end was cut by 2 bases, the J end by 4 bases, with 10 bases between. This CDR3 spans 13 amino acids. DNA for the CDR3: TGCGCCAGCAGCTTCGCGAGGGGTTACGAGCAGTACTTC. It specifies CASSFARGYEQYF.

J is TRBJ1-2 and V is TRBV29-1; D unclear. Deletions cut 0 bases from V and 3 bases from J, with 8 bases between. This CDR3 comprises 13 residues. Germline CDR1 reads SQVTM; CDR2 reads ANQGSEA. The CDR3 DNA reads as TGCAGCGTTGAAGACGGACTCCACTATGGCTACACCTTC. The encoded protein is CSVEDGLHYGYTF.

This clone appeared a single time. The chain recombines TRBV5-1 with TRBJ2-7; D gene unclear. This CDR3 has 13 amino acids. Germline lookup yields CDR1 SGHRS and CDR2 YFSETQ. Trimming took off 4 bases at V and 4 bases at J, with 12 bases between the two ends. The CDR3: CASSPNSLYEQYF. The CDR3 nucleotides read TGCGCCAGCAGCCCGAACAGCTTATACGAGCAGTACTTC.

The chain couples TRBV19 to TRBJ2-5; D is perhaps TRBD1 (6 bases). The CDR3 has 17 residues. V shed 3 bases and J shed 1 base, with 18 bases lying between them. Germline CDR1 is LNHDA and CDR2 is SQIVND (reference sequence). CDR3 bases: TGTGCCAGTAGTATTAGGATCCGAGACAGGCGCCAAGAGACCCAGTACTTC. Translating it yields CASSIRIRDRRQETQYF.